Described below is a single T cell receptor (beta chain) sequence and its context. Its antigen is still unknown. The data originate from a study of cytotoxic CD8 clonotypes in ibrutinib-treated CLL. Turning to the study itself: Once patients had received a median roughly 11 months of treatment, range 6 to 36, response samples were obtained. Among the samples, the mean was approximately 260,000 productive templates and roughly 94,000 productive rearrangements. Findings and limits, study-wide: The study found baseline clonality above age-matched healthy donors, tracking circulating CD8+ T-cell counts.

Sequenced by immunoSEQ multiplex PCR; TCRdb stores in-frame clones only, minus some. This table has some 65,000 clones, approximately 57% appearing once. The CDR3 runs 12 residues. J was trimmed by 8 bases and V by 7 bases; bases with no gene match: 2. Looked up from germline, CDR1 is WSHSY and CDR2 is SAAADI. The chain has TRBV10-2 and TRBJ1-2, with 12 bases identical to TRBD1. The input for sequencing was PBMCs, taken after 12 months of ibrutinib treatment. This sequence originates from a human donor with chronic lymphocytic leukemia. In nucleotides, the CDR3 is TGCGCCAGCACTGGGACAGGGGGCGGCTACACCTTC. It specifies CASTGTGGGYTF.